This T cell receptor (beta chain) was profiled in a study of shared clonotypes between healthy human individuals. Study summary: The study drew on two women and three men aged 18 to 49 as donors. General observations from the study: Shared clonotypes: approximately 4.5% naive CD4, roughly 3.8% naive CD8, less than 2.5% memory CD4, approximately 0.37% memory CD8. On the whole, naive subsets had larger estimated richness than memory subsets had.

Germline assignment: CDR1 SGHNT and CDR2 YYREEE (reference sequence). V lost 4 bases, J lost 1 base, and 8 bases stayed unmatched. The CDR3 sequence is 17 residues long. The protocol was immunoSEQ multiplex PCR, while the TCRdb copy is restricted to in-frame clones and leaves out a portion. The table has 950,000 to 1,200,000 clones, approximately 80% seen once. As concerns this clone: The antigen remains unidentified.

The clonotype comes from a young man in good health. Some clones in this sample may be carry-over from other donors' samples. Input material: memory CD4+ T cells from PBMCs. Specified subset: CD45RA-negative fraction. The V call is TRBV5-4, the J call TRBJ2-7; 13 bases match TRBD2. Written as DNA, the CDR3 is TGTGCCAGCAGCCCGTGGACTAGCGGGAGAGGGTCCTACGAGCAGTACTTC. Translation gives CASSPWTSGRGSYEQYF.